This note documents a single T cell receptor beta chain sequence. The antigen is not known. These data come from a study of regulatory and conventional T cells in RAG deficiency. Germline CDR1 is LNHDA and CDR2 is SQIVND (reference sequence). This CDR3 spans 13 amino acids. Trimming left V 5 bases short and J 3 bases short, with 7 bases between. Method: immunoSEQ multiplex PCR; TCRdb's copy keeps in-frame clones and lacks some. The sample lists roughly 8,100 clones; 80% were seen once. The study's findings and limits: Shorter CDR3s in all patient subsets; >80% Treg-Tconv overlap in Omenn. Treg unique TCR beta sequences were approximately 96-fold fewer in Omenn syndrome and CID/AS patients than controls. Control T-cell subsets had markedly higher Shannon entropy and lower Simpson indices than RAG-deficient patients.

The same sample was also used in a study of regulatory T cells. That paper adds: The PCR used 52 TRBV and 13 TRBJ primers. Skewed V and J usage and few unique V-J pairs marked patient repertoires, most in Tregs.

This clonotype was sampled from a human donor in good health. This chain connects TRBV19 to TRBJ2-2, with D unresolved. The sequenced sample consisted of CD8+ T cells sorted from blood. CDR3 bases: TGTGCCAGTAGTCTGTCGGACACCGGGGAGCTGTTTTTT. Its translation: CASSLSDTGELFF. Complete variable domain (other parts from reference TRBV19 and TRBJ2-2): DGGITQSPKYLFRKEGQNVTLSCEQNLNHDAMYWYRQDPGQGLRLIYYSQIVNDFQKGDIAEGYSVSREKKESFPLTVTSAQKNPTAFYLCASSLSDTGELFFGEGSRLTVL.